This entry describes one T cell receptor beta chain. Germline CDR1 and CDR2: SGHKS and YYEKEE (reference sequence). V lost 2 bases to trimming and J lost 2 bases, with 12 bases between them. This CDR3 comprises 15 residues. In the source study's methods: Amplification with reference gene primers provided the estimates of nucleated cell counts. Data came from immunoSEQ multiplex PCR; TCRdb stores just in-frame clones and leaves some out. The V and J calls and clone size were taken over from that table, and D and trimming were inferred from the DNA. The data hold roughly 300,000 clones, with over 70% observed a single time. This entry belongs to a study of blood T cell repertoires in COVID-19.

The chain links TRBV5-5 to TRBJ2-3, with no clear D. The TCR comes from a woman aged 45-65 years with acute or convalescent COVID-19. Sequenced material: peripheral blood. CDR3 nucleotides: TGTGCCAGCAGCTTCACGGAACAGCACACAGATACGCAGTATTTT. Protein: CASSFTEQHTDTQYF.